What follows are 2 T cell receptor beta chains derived from one specimen sequenced in a study of vaccination effects on CD4 cells after COVID-19. Antigens of these TCRs are unknown. Sequencing in the ViraFEST assay came after antigen-specific CD4+ T cells had been expanded with viral peptide pools, which were used to stimulate PBMC. Subsequent to a culture period of under twelve days, CD4+ T cells were isolated. Participants completed two doses of the BNT162b2 or mRNA-1273 vaccine. Sequenced by immunoSEQ multiplex PCR; TCRdb stores in-frame clones only, minus some. The sample contains 25,000 to 30,000 clones, around 80% of which appear only once. The input for sequencing was CD4+ T cells from PBMCs cultured with SARS-CoV-2 spike peptides, taken after COVID-19 vaccination. These TCRs come from a human donor who received a COVID-19 vaccine. Some clones in this sample may be carry-over from other donors' samples.

This clone was observed once. CDR3 protein: CASSENTIYF. CDR3 in DNA: TGTGCCAGCAGCGAAAATACCATATATTTT. The chain links TRBV6-4 to TRBJ1-3; D unresolved. The CDR3 extends over 10 amino acids. V was trimmed by 6 bases and J by 10 bases, leaving 7 bases between them. Looked up from germline, CDR1 is MRHNA and CDR2 is SNTAGT.

The rearrangement uses TRBV7-8 and TRBJ1-4; TRBD1 is a possible D gene (5 bases). The CDR3 runs 13 residues. Looked up from germline, CDR1 is SGHVS and CDR2 is FQNEAQ. The V gene lost 5 bases and the J gene lost 4 bases, with 8 bases spanning the gap. The CDR3 DNA sequence: TGTGCCAGCAGCCTGACAGTTAATGAAAAACTGTTTTTT. Translated, it gives CASSLTVNEKLFF.